The 12 T cell receptor delta chains below were found in one sample sequenced in a study of Vδ1+ human thymocytes. Overall study results and limits: In the thymus, TRG and TRD repertoires looked highly polyclonal with Gaussian CDR3 lengths.

These receptors' antigens are unknown. RNA was extracted from the cells and then reverse transcribed. Pooled V-gene forward primers with one constant-region reverse primer generated the CDR3 amplicons by multiplex PCR. TCRdb re-called clones from the multiplex PCR reads using CATT. The sample holds some 54,000 delta-chain clones, approximately 15% seen once. Material: Vdelta1+ gamma-delta thymocytes from the thymus. Subset specified: FACS-sorted CD3+ TCRalphabeta- TCRVdelta1+ TCRVdelta2- thymocytes. These receptors were collected from a boy younger than two who had congenital heart surgery.

By share, this clone ranks as medium-sized. This rearrangement joins TRAV29/DV5 to TRDJ2; D is ambiguous. CDR3 length: 10 residues. V was clipped by 6 bases and J by 9 bases, with 9 bases between them. Germline V CDR1 and CDR2: NSMFDY, ISSIKDK. The CDR3 reads CAGPLPQLFF. The DNA of the CDR3 is TGTGCAGGACCCTTGCCACAACTCTTCTTT.

The sample holds a few counts of this clone. The rearrangement uses TRDV1 and TRDJ1, with 8 bases identical to TRDD2. The V gene end was trimmed by 0 bases and the J gene end by 0 bases; junction bases not matched to a gene: 12. Germline CDR1 is TSWWSYY and CDR2 is QGS. CDR3 length: 19 residues. The CDR3 is CALGELYFLPYTDTDKLIF. In DNA form, the CDR3 reads TGTGCTCTTGGGGAACTTTACTTCCTACCTTATACGGACACCGATAAACTCATCTTT.

The J gene is TRDJ1, the V gene TRDV1, with 11 bases aligning to TRDD3. V dropped 5 bases and J dropped 0; count of bases not matched to a gene: 20. This CDR3 has 21 residues. Germline loops: CDR1 TSWWSYY, CDR2 QGS. The CDR3 loop reads CALGPYGPPWGIRRYTDKLIF. For the CDR3, the DNA is TGTGCTCTTGGGCCCTACGGGCCCCCTTGGGGGATACGTCGGTACACCGATAAACTCATCTTT.

The V and J genes are TRDV1 and TRDJ1; TRDD3 matches at 10 bases. CDR1 TSWWSYY and CDR2 QGS come from the germline V gene. The J segment lost 0 bases and the V segment lost 3 bases, leaving 19 bases of the junction unmatched. The CDR3 loop spans 21 amino acids. The CDR3 DNA is TGTGCTCTTGGGGAGGTTCTACGTTCAGGGGGATACGCCGAGTACACCGATAAACTCATCTTT. Encoded protein: CALGEVLRSGGYAEYTDKLIF.

Notes on this clone: One end of the junction fails to match germline, which may point to a read error. The chain couples TRDV1 to TRDJ1; the match to TRDD3 covers 9 bases. The germline V gene encodes CDR1 TSWWSYY and CDR2 QGS. This CDR3 has 18 amino acids. CDR3 residues: CALGEVTWGIEYTAKLIF. For the CDR3, the DNA is TGTGCTCTTGGGGAAGTCACCTGGGGGATTGAGTACACCGCTAAACTCATCTTT.

This clone was counted only a few times. The chain uses TRDV2 and TRDJ1, with TRDD3 matching over 9 bases. Germline assignment: CDR1 GEAIGNYY and CDR2 EKD. With 4 bases clipped from V and 0 bases from J, the junction kept 17 bases outside the gene matches. The CDR3 sequence is 19 residues long. DNA for the CDR3: TGTGCCTGTGAAAGAGGGGGAACTGGGGGAAACCTAAACACCGATAAACTCATCTTT. Amino acid sequence: CACERGGTGGNLNTDKLIF.

The rearrangement joins TRDV1 to TRDJ1; TRDD2 aligns across 8 bases. V trimming: 0 bases; J trimming: 0 bases; junction bases outside the gene matches: 18. Germline V gives CDR1 TSWWSYY, CDR2 QGS. CDR3 length: 21 residues. CDR3 nucleotides: TGTGCTCTTGGGGAACTCCTCCTTCCTAGGTTACTGCTACAATACACCGATAAACTCATCTTT. This sequence encodes CALGELLLPRLLLQYTDKLIF.

The V and J genes are TRDV1 and TRDJ1, with D possibly being TRDD3 (6 bases). From germline, CDR1 is TSWWSYY and CDR2 QGS. This CDR3 is built from 16 residues. The germline V and J ends were trimmed by 1 base and 2 bases, with 14 bases remaining between them. DNA of the CDR3: TGTGCTCTTGGGGAACGGATCAACACTGGGACCGATAAACTCATCTTT. This translates into CALGERINTGTDKLIF.

With regard to this clone: Because the CDR3's place on the DNA is in doubt, the DNA is left out and the CDR3 is given as listed by TCRdb. V gene TRAV29/DV5 combines with J gene TRDJ1; TRDD3, the table's D call, was not compared with the DNA. The CDR3 sequence runs 20 residues, both termini included. From germline, CDR1 is NSMFDY and CDR2 ISSIKDK. CDR3 amino acids: CSVLLCSNVAILGTTDKLIF.

On this clone itself: Within the sample, other DNA sequences also encode this same CDR3. The chain carries TRDV1 and TRDJ1; TRDD3 matches 10 bases. Germline trimming cut 2 bases from V and 2 bases from J; bases unmatched to any gene: 2. This CDR3 is built from 15 residues. CDR1 and CDR2 (germline): TSWWSYY, QGS. The CDR3 DNA sequence: TGTGCTCTTGGGGAAATACTGGGGGATACCGATAAACTCATCTTT. This translates into CALGEILGDTDKLIF.

V gene TRDV1 combines with J gene TRDJ1; the match to TRDD3 covers 8 bases. The trim removed 6 bases at V and 6 bases at J, leaving 15 bases unmatched. The CDR3 totals 16 residues. Germline values: CDR1 TSWWSYY, CDR2 QGS. In DNA, the CDR3 is TGTGCTCTTGGTTGTCGCCCTCCAACTGGGGGTTATAAACTCATCTTT. Encoded protein: CALGCRPPTGGYKLIF.

This clone was seen a handful of times. V gene TRDV1 combines with J gene TRDJ1; D is uncertain. This CDR3 region has 17 residues. Trimming took 0 bases from V and 3 from J, leaving 17 bases between them. Per germline, CDR1 TSWWSYY and CDR2 QGS. CDR3 DNA sequence: TGTGCTCTTGGGGAACTAGTGCCCCTTTTCGGGTCCGATAAACTCATCTTT. It is translated as CALGELVPLFGSDKLIF.